Each of the 28 T cell receptor beta chains below was sequenced from the same sample in a study of stem cell transplantation in POMP-related autoinflammatory disease. Clones were sequenced by immunoSEQ multiplex PCR, and TCRdb holds only the in-frame ones, with some missing. The sample has over 30,000 clones, almost 90% seen once. The sequences come from CD4+ T cells from PBMCs, collected before stem cell transplantation. The receptors derive from a human donor with POMP-related autoinflammation and immune dysregulation (PRAID).

CDR3 in amino acids: CASSNTAATNEKLFF. CDR3 nucleotides: TGTGCCAGTAGTAATACAGCTGCAACTAATGAAAAACTGTTTTTT. The chain has TRBV19 and TRBJ1-4; D gene unclear. Looked up from germline, CDR1 is LNHDA and CDR2 is SQIVND (reference sequence). This CDR3 is 15 amino acids long. V dropped 4 bases and J dropped 0 bases, with 9 bases sitting between them. The full variable domain, in which reference TRBV19 and TRBJ1-4 provide the parts outside the CDR3, is DGGITQSPKYLFRKEGQNVTLSCEQNLNHDAMYWYRQDPGQGLRLIYYSQIVNDFQKGDIAEGYSVSREKKESFPLTVTSAQKNPTAFYLCASSNTAATNEKLFFGSGTQLSVL.

The chain couples TRBV28 to TRBJ2-7; tentatively, D is TRBD1 (6 bases). Germline CDR1 MDHEN, CDR2 SYDVKM. The CDR3 sequence is 15 residues long. Trimming shortened V by 4 bases and J by 6 bases, and 19 bases separated the two germline ends. CDR3 amino acids: CASSSLRYRVGEQYF. In DNA form, the CDR3 reads TGTGCCAGCAGTTCGCTTCGTTACAGGGTGGGCGAGCAGTACTTC. The entire variable domain, with the rest obtained from reference TRBV28 and TRBJ2-7, is as follows: DVKVTQSSRYLVKRTGEKVFLECVQDMDHENMFWYRQDPGLGLRLIYFSYDVKMKEKGDIPEGYSVSREKKERFSLILESASTNQTSMYLCASSSLRYRVGEQYFGPGTRLTVT.

On this clone: Sequence at one end of the junction differs from germline and may be a read error. The chain is built from TRBV28 and TRBJ1-1; weak D call: TRBD1 (6 bases). Germline loops: CDR1 MDHEN, CDR2 SYDVKM. The CDR3 runs to 13 residues. The chain's CDR3 is CASSFMGDTEASF. The CDR3 bases are TGTGCCAGCAGTTTCATGGGGGACACTGAAGCTTCCTTT.

The chain combines TRBV5-1 with TRBJ2-3; D is possibly TRBD2 (7 bases). CDR1 is SGHRS and CDR2 is YFSETQ in the germline V gene. The CDR3 runs 16 residues. Deletions cut 4 bases from V and 3 bases from J, with 18 bases between. CDR3 nucleotides: TGCGCCAGCAGCCCGGGCCCGGGGGGCATGACAGATACGCAGTATTTT. Translation: CASSPGPGGMTDTQYF.

The rearrangement uses TRBV9 and TRBJ1-4, with 11 nucleotides matching TRBD1. This CDR3 has 13 amino acids. V dropped 4 bases and J dropped 11; count of bases not matched to a gene: 4. Germline-derived CDR1 and CDR2 are SGDLS and YYNGEE. In DNA form, the CDR3 reads TGTGCCAGCAGCTCGGGACAGGGGGGCAAACTGTTTTTT. This encodes CASSSGQGGKLFF.

This chain links TRBV7-2 with TRBJ2-1; D may correspond to TRBD1 or TRBD2 (6 bases each). The CDR3 is made up of 19 amino acids. Deletions cut 2 bases from V and 5 bases from J, with 25 bases between. CDR1 SGHTA and CDR2 FQGNSA come from the germline V gene. The CDR3 reads CASSLPFGGGLGRNNEQFF. CDR3 nucleotide sequence: TGTGCCAGCAGCTTACCCTTCGGAGGGGGACTCGGGCGTAACAATGAGCAGTTCTTC.

The chain is built from TRBV11-2 and TRBJ1-2; D is unclear. Trimming removed 4 bases at V and 4 bases at J, with 7 bases between. Germline V CDR1 and CDR2: SGHAT, FQNNGV. The CDR3 extends over 12 amino acids. This CDR3 is CASSSSVYGYTF. CDR3 coding DNA: TGTGCCAGCAGCTCATCGGTCTATGGCTACACCTTC.

The chain recombines TRBV7-9 with TRBJ2-1; weak D call: TRBD2 (6 bases). The germline V gene has CDR1 SEHNR and CDR2 FQNEAQ (reference sequence). This CDR3 region has 17 residues. Trimming took off 1 base at V and 5 bases at J, with 18 bases between the two ends. The CDR3 coding sequence is TGTGCCAGCAGCTTAGTGTTTGGGGGGATGAGGCACAATGAGCAGTTCTTC. This gives the protein CASSLVFGGMRHNEQFF. The full variable domain, in which reference TRBV7-9 and TRBJ2-1 provide the parts outside the CDR3, is DTGVSQNPRHKITKRGQNVTFRCDPISEHNRLYWYRQTLGQGPEFLTYFQNEAQLEKSRLLSDRFSAERPKGSFSTLEIQRTEQGDSAMYLCASSLVFGGMRHNEQFFGPGTRLTVL.

The genes are TRBV9 and TRBJ1-6; D is uncertain. CDR3 length equals 13 residues. Trimming took off 4 bases at V and 8 bases at J, with 10 bases between the two ends. The V gene's germline CDR1 is SGDLS and CDR2 YYNGEE. CDR3 sequence reads: CASSPRPDSPLHF. DNA of the CDR3: TGTGCCAGCAGCCCCCGCCCCGATTCACCCCTCCACTTT.

As regards this clone: A read error may produce the germline difference seen at one junction end. The chain recombines TRBV5-6 with TRBJ2-1; possible D gene TRBD2, 6 bases. Per germline, CDR1 SGHDT and CDR2 YYEEEE. The CDR3 consists of 13 residues. The CDR3 spells CASSGGYYHEQFF. CDR3 coding DNA: TGTGCCAGCAGCGGGGGGTACTACCATGAGCAGTTCTTC.

The chain employs TRBV18 and TRBJ2-3, with D maybe TRBD2 (5 bases). Per the germline V gene, CDR1 is KGHSH and CDR2 is LQKENI. This CDR3 spans 17 amino acids. V was pared by 4 bases and J by 3 bases, with 20 bases between. CDR3 sequence (DNA): TGTGCCAGCTCACTCAGTGGAGGCTCGATAGGGACAGATACGCAGTATTTT. Translated, it gives CASSLSGGSIGTDTQYF.

The genes are TRBV5-4 and TRBJ2-1, with 7 bases lining up with TRBD2. J gave up 10 bases and V 2 bases, and 9 bases lay outside the gene matches. Looked up from germline, CDR1 is SGHNT and CDR2 is YYREEE (reference sequence). This CDR3 spans 14 amino acids. The CDR3 nucleotides read TGTGCCAGCAGCTTCGCCGCGGGAGAGGGGGAGCAGTTCTTC. Amino acids: CASSFAAGEGEQFF.

V usage is TRBV7-9 and J usage is TRBJ2-3; the match to TRBD2 covers 7 bases. Losses at the gene ends were 5 bases for V and 7 bases for J; bases not matched to a gene: 9. The CDR3 consists of 14 residues. Germline-derived CDR1 and CDR2 are SEHNR and FQNEAQ (reference sequence). In nucleotides, the CDR3 is TGTGCCAGCAGCCCCGGGATAGCGGGCTATACGCAGTATTTT. It encodes CASSPGIAGYTQYF.

J is TRBJ2-3 and V is TRBV5-5; a weak D match, TRBD2 (6 bases). The CDR3 loop spans 14 amino acids. Germline V CDR1 and CDR2: SGHKS, YYEKEE (reference sequence). V was trimmed by 7 bases and J by 3 bases, leaving 15 bases between them. CDR3 protein: CASAGPGVTDTQYF. The CDR3 DNA reads TGTGCCAGCGCCGGGCCGGGGGTGACAGATACGCAGTATTTT.

V and J are TRBV2 and TRBJ1-3; possible D gene TRBD1, 6 bases. The CDR3 is made up of 15 amino acids. Per the germline V gene, CDR1 is SNHLY and CDR2 is FYNNEI. V was trimmed by 6 bases and J by 0 bases, leaving 12 bases between them. CDR3 amino acids: CASSETGLSGNTIYF. CDR3 in DNA: TGTGCCAGCAGCGAGACAGGACTCTCTGGAAACACCATATATTTT.

Remarks on this clone: A junction boundary mismatches the germline segment, possibly from a read error. The chain combines TRBV6-5 with TRBJ1-5; D remains ambiguous. The CDR3 sequence is 16 residues long. Germline CDR1 MNHEY, CDR2 SVGAGI. This CDR3 reads CASSHSWRANNQPQHF. CDR3 bases: TGTGCCAGCAGTCACTCGTGGAGGGCGAATAATCAGCCCCAGCATTTT.

V gene TRBV6-1 combines with J gene TRBJ2-5; 9 nucleotides agree with TRBD2. This CDR3 comprises 15 residues. J was trimmed by 1 base and V by 8 bases; bases with no gene match: 8. Germline values: CDR1 MNHNS, CDR2 SASEGT. The CDR3 DNA sequence: TGTGCCAGCGTCTTAGCGGGAGCGTCCCAAGAGACCCAGTACTTC. Protein product: CASVLAGASQETQYF.

The J gene is TRBJ2-7, the V gene TRBV5-5; 7 bases agree with TRBD1. The CDR3 loop spans 15 amino acids. From germline, CDR1 is SGHKS and CDR2 YYEKEE (reference sequence). With V trimmed by 3 bases and J by 6 bases, 12 bases remained unmatched. The CDR3 DNA reads TGTGCCAGCAGCTCAGGGGGACACCTGATAACCGAGCAGTACTTC. This translates into CASSSGGHLITEQYF.

The chain joins TRBV10-3 to TRBJ2-5; a weak D match, TRBD1 (6 bases). This CDR3 spans 14 amino acids. The V end was cut by 2 bases, the J end by 3 bases, with 10 bases between. Germline CDR1 reads ENHRY; CDR2 reads SYGVKD. The CDR3 nucleotides are TGTGCCATCAGTGAGGGACAGCGCAAAGAGACCCAGTACTTC. It specifies CAISEGQRKETQYF.

This chain joins TRBV30 and TRBJ2-5, with 10 bases matching TRBD2. V was pared by 0 bases and J by 1 base, with 2 bases of the junction left unmatched. This CDR3 comprises 15 residues. Germline CDR1 GTSNPN, CDR2 SVGIG (reference sequence). The CDR3 DNA reads as TGTGCCTGGAGTGTAGGGACTAGCGCCCAAGAGACCCAGTACTTC. It translates to CAWSVGTSAQETQYF.

This chain links TRBV5-1 with TRBJ1-1, with D uncertain. The CDR3 runs to 14 residues. Germline-derived CDR1 and CDR2 are SGHRS and YFSETQ. V was clipped by 1 base and J by 0 bases, with 7 bases between them. The CDR3 DNA is TGCGCCAGCAGCTTGCCCAGCATGAACACTGAAGCTTTCTTT. Residues: CASSLPSMNTEAFF.

As concerns this clone: This same CDR3 is encoded by further DNA sequences in the sample. The gene calls are TRBV30 and TRBJ1-4, with 9 bases fitting TRBD1. Germline CDR1 reads GTSNPN; CDR2 reads SVGIG (reference sequence). The CDR3 has 14 amino acids. Unmatched junction bases numbered 5, after V lost 2 bases and J lost 7 bases. CDR3 sequence: CAWSPDRGSEKLFF. CDR3 nucleotides: TGTGCCTGGAGTCCGGACAGGGGCAGTGAAAAACTGTTTTTT.

The chain employs TRBV19 and TRBJ2-3, with 7 bases identical to TRBD2. In germline, CDR1 is LNHDA, CDR2 SQIVND (reference sequence). V dropped 4 bases and J dropped 4; count of bases not matched to a gene: 2. The CDR3 extends over 13 amino acids. DNA of the CDR3: TGTGCCAGTAGTAACCTAGCGGCAGATACGCAGTATTTT. The encoded protein is CASSNLAADTQYF.

This chain links TRBV9 with TRBJ1-5, with D hard to call. The germline CDR1 and CDR2 sequences are SGDLS and YYNGEE. The ends were cut back, 2 bases at V and 6 bases at J, with 12 bases in the middle. The CDR3 is 14 residues long. In DNA form, the CDR3 reads TGTGCCAGCAGCGTGGACGGGAGGGCTCAGCCCCAGCATTTT. It is translated as CASSVDGRAQPQHF.

The V call is TRBV6-5, the J call TRBJ1-1, with a possible D match to TRBD1 (6 bases). The CDR3 covers 14 residues. Germline values: CDR1 MNHEY, CDR2 SVGAGI. The V and J ends lost 6 bases and 4 bases respectively, with 15 bases between them. In DNA, the CDR3 is TGTGCCAGCAGCGGACAGTCTGGGGCCACTGAAGCTTTCTTT. Its protein product is CASSGQSGATEAFF.

This clone came up once. This chain links TRBV5-4 with TRBJ2-5; 10 bases agree with TRBD1. Unmatched junction bases numbered 3, after V lost 0 bases and J lost 4 bases. Germline lookup yields CDR1 SGHNT and CDR2 YYREEE (reference sequence). The CDR3 length is 15 residues. This chain's CDR3 is CASSLADRGRETQYF. CDR3 nucleotides: TGTGCCAGCAGCTTGGCCGACAGGGGGCGAGAGACCCAGTACTTC.

The chain recombines TRBV5-6 with TRBJ2-7; 13 positions match TRBD2. This CDR3 is 16 amino acids long. V shed 1 base, J shed 3 bases, and the junction held 4 bases outside the gene matches. Germline V gene data show CDR1 as SGHDT and CDR2 as YYEEEE. The CDR3 region has the DNA TGTGCCAGCAGCTTGACTAGCGGGAGGGCAAGCTACGAGCAGTACTTC. It is translated as CASSLTSGRASYEQYF. The whole variable domain, filled in from reference TRBV5-6 and TRBJ2-7, reads DAGVTQSPTHLIKTRGQQVTLRCSPKSGHDTVSWYQQALGQGPQFIFQYYEEEERQRGNFPDRFSGHQFPNYSSELNVNALLLGDSALYLCASSLTSGRASYEQYFGPGTRLTVT.

V usage is TRBV5-5 and J usage is TRBJ1-1; no definite D call. CDR1 is SGHKS and CDR2 is YYEKEE in the germline V gene (reference sequence). The CDR3 runs 14 residues. Trimming removed 3 bases from V and 4 bases from J, with 13 bases in between. CDR3 sequence reads: CASSSLGSATEAFF. CDR3 DNA: TGTGCCAGCAGCTCCTTGGGTAGCGCCACTGAAGCTTTCTTT.